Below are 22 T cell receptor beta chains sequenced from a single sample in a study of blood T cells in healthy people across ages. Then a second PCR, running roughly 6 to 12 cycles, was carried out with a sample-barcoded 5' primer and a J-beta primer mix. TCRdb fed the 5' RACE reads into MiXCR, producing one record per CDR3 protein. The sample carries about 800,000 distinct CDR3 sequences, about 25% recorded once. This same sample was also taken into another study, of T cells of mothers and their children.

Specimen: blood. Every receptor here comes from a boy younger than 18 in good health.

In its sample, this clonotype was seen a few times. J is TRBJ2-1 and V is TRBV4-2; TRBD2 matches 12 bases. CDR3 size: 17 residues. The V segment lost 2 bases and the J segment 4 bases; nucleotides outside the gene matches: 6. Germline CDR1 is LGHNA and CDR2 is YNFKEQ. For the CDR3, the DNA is TGTGCCAGCAGCCAATATTCCGGGACTAGCGGGTACAATGAGCAGTTCTTC. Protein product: CASSQYSGTSGYNEQFF.

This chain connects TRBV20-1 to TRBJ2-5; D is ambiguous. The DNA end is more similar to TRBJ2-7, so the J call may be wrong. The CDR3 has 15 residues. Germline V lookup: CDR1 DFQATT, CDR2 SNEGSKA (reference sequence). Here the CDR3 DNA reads TGCAGTGCTAGAGATTCGGTGCGTAGCTCCTACGAGCAGTACTTC. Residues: CSARDSVRSSYEQYF.

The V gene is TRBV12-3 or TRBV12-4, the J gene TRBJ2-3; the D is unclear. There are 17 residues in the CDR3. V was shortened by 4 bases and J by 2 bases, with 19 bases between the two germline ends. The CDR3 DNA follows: TGTGCCAGCAGTTCGGGCCAATCCAGCCCCCCCACAGATACGCAGTATTTT. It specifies CASSSGQSSPPTDTQYF.

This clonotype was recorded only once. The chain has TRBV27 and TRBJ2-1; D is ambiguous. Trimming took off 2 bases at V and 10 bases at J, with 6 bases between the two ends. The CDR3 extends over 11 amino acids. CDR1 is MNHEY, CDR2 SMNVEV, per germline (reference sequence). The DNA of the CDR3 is TGTGCCAGCAGTTTAGGGCGGGAGCAGTTCTTC. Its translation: CASSLGREQFF.

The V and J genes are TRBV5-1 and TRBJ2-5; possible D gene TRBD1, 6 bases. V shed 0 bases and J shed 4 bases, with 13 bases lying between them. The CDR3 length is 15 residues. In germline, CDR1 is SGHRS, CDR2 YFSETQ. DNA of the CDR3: TGCGCCAGCAGCTTGGCAGGGGCGCCGGGAGAGACCCAGTACTTC. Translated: CASSLAGAPGETQYF.

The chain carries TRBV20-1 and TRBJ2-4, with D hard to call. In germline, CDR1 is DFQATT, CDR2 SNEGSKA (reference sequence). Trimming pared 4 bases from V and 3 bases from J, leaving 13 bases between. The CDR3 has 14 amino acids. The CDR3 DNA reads TGCAGTGCTATTCCCCCCGACAACAAAAACATTCAGTACTTC. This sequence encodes CSAIPPDNKNIQYF.

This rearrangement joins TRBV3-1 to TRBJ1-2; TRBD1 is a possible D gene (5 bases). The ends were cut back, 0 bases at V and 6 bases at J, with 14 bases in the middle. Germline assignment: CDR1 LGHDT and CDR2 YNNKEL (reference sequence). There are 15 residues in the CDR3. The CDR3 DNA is TGTGCCAGCAGCCAAGATTGGGGGGTTGGTGATGGCTACACCTTC. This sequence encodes CASSQDWGVGDGYTF.

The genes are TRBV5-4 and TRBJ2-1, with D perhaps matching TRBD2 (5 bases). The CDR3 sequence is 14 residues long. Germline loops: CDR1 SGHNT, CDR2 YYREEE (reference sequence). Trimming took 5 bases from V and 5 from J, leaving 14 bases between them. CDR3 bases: TGTGCCAGCAGTTCCGCGGACTTAGACAATGAGCAGTTCTTC. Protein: CASSSADLDNEQFF.

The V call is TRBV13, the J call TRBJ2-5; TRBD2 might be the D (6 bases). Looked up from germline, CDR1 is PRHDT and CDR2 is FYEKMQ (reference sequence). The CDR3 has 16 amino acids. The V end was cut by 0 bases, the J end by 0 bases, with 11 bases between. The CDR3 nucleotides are TGTGCCAGCAGCTTAGGAGGCGGGACCTACCAAGAGACCCAGTACTTC. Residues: CASSLGGGTYQETQYF.

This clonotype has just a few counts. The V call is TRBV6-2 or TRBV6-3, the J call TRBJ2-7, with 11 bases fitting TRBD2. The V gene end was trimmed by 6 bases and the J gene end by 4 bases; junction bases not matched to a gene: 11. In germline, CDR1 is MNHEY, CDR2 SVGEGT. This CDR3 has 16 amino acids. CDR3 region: CASRGFSLAGGYEQYF. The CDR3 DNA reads TGTGCCAGCAGAGGATTCTCTCTAGCGGGGGGTTACGAGCAGTACTTC.

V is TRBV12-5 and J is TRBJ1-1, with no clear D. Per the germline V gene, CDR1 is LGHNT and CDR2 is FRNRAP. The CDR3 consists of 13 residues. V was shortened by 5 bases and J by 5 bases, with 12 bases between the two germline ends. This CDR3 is CASGLDWSTEAFF. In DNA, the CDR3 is TGTGCTAGTGGTCTAGACTGGTCAACTGAAGCTTTCTTT.

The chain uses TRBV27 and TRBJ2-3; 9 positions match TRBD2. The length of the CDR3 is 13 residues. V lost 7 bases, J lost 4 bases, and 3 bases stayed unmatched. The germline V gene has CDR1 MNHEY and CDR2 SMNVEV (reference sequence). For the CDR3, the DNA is TGTGCCAGCATGGCTAGCGGGGCAGATACGCAGTATTTT. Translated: CASMASGADTQYF.

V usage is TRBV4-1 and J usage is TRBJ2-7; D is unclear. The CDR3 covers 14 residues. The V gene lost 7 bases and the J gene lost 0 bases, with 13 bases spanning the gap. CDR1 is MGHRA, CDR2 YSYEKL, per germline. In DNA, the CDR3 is TGCGCCAGCAACGAAGACGGTTACTCCTACGAGCAGTACTTC. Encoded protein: CASNEDGYSYEQYF.

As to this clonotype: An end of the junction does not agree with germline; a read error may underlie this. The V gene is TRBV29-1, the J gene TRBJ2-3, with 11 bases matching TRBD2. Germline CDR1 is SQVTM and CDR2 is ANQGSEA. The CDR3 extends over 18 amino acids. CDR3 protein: CSVKDLGLAAVSTDTQYF. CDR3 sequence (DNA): TGCAGCGTTAAAGATCTGGGACTAGCGGCCGTTAGCACAGATACGCAGTATTTT.

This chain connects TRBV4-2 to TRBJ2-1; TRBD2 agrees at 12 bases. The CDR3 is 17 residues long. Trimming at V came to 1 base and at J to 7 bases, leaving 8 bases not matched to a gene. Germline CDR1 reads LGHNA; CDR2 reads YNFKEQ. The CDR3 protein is CASSQVLAGGLNNEQFF. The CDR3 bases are TGTGCCAGCAGCCAAGTACTAGCGGGAGGACTAAATAATGAGCAGTTCTTC.

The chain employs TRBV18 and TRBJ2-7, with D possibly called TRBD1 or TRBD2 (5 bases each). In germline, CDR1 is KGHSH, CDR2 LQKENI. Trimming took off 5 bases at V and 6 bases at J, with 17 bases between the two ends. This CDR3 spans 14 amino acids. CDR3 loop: CASSVGQGVVEQYF. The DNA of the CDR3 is TGTGCCAGCTCAGTGGGGCAGGGAGTCGTCGAGCAGTACTTC.

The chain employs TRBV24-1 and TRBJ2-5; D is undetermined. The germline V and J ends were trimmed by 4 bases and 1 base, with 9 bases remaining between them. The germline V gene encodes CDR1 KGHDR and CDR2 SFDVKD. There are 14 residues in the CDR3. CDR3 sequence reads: CATSDPKGQETQYF. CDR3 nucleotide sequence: TGTGCCACCAGTGACCCGAAGGGCCAAGAGACCCAGTACTTC.

The CDR3 region has the DNA TGTGCCAGCAGCTCCCCGGGACAGGCGTTCTATGGCTACACCTTC. Its protein product is CASSSPGQAFYGYTF. This chain uses TRBV7-9 with TRBJ1-2; 8 bases match TRBD1. J was trimmed by 4 bases and V by 4 bases; bases with no gene match: 8. Germline V gene data show CDR1 as SEHNR and CDR2 as FQNEAQ (reference sequence). The length of the CDR3 is 15 residues. Full variable domain (outside the CDR3, taken from reference TRBV7-9 and TRBJ1-2): DTGVSQNPRHKITKRGQNVTFRCDPISEHNRLYWYRQTLGQGPEFLTYFQNEAQLEKSRLLSDRFSAERPKGSFSTLEIQRTEQGDSAMYLCASSSPGQAFYGYTFGSGTRLTVV.

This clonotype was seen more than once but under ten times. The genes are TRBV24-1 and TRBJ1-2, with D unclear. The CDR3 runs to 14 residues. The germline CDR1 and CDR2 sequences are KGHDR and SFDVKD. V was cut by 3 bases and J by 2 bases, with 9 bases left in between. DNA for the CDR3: TGTGCCACCAGTGATGCGGCACGGAACTATGGCTACACCTTC. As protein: CATSDAARNYGYTF.

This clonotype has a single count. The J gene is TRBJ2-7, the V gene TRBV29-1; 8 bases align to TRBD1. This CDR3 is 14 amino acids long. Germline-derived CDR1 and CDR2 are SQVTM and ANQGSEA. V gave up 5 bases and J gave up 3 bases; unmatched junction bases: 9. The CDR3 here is CSVSTGVGGYEQYF. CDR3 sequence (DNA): TGCAGCGTTTCGACAGGGGTGGGGGGCTACGAGCAGTACTTC.

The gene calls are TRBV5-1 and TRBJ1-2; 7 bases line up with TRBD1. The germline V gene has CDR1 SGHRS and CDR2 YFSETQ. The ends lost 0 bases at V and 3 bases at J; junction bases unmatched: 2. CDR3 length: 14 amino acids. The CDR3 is CASSLGDSYYGYTF. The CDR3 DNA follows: TGCGCCAGCAGCTTGGGGGACAGCTACTATGGCTACACCTTC.

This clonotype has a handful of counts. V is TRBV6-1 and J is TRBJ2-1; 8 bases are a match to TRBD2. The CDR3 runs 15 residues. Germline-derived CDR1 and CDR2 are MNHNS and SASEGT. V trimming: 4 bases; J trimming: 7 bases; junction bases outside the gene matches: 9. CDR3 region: CASSGVGAGENEQFF. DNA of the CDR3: TGTGCCAGCAGTGGCGTGGGAGCGGGAGAGAATGAGCAGTTCTTC.